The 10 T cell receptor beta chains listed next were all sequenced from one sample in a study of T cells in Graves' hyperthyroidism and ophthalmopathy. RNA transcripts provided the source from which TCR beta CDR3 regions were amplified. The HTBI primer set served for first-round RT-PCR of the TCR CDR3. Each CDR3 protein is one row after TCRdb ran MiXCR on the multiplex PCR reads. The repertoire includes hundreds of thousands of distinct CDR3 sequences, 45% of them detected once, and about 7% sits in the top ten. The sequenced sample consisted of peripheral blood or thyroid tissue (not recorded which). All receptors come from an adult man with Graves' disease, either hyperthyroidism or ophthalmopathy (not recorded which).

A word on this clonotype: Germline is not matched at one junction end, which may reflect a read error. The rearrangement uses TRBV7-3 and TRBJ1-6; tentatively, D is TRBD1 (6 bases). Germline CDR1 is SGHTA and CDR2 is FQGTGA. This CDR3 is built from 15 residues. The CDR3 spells CASSQEVQGNSPLHF. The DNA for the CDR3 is TGCGCCAGCAGCCAAGAGGTACAGGGTAATTCACCCCTCCACTTT.

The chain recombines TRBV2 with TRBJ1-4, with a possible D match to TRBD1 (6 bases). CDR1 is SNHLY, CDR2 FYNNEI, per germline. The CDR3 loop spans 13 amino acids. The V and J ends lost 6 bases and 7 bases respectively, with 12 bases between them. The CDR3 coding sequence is TGTGCCAGCAGGGACGGGGGGCGTGAAAAACTGTTTTTT. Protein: CASRDGGREKLFF.

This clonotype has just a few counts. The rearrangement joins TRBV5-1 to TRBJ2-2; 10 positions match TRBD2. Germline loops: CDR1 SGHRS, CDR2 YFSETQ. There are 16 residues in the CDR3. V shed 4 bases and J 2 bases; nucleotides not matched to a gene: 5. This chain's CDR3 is CASSHRTSGNTGELFF. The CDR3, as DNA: TGCGCCAGCAGCCACCGGACTAGCGGTAACACCGGGGAGCTGTTTTTT.

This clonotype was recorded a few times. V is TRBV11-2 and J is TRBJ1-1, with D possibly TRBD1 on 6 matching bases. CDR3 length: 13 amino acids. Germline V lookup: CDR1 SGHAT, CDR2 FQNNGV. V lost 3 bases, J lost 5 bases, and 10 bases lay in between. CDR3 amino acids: CASSFWGRTEAFF. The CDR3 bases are TGTGCCAGCAGCTTTTGGGGGCGGACTGAAGCTTTCTTT.

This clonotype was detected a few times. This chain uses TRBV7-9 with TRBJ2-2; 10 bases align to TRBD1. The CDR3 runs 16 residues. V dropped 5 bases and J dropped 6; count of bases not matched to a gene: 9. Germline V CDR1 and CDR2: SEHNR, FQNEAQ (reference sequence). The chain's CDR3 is CASSATGTGVAGELFF. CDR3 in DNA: TGTGCCAGCAGCGCGACCGGGACAGGGGTGGCCGGGGAGCTGTTTTTT. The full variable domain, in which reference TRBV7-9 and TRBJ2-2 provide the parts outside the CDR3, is DTGVSQNPRHKITKRGQNVTFRCDPISEHNRLYWYRQTLGQGPEFLTYFQNEAQLEKSRLLSDRFSAERPKGSFSTLEIQRTEQGDSAMYLCASSATGTGVAGELFFGEGSRLTVL.

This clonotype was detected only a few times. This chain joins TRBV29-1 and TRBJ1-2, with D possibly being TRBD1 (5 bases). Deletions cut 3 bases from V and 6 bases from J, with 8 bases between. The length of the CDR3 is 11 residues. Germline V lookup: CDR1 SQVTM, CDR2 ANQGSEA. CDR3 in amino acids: CSVDRVDGYTF. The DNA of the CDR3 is TGCAGCGTTGACAGGGTCGATGGCTACACCTTC.

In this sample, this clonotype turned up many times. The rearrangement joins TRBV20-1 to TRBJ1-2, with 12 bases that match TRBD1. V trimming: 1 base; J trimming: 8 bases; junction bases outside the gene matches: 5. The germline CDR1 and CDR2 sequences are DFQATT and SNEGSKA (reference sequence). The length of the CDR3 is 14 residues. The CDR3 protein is CSARAGQGAEGYTF. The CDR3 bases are TGCAGTGCTAGAGCGGGACAGGGGGCAGAGGGCTACACCTTC.

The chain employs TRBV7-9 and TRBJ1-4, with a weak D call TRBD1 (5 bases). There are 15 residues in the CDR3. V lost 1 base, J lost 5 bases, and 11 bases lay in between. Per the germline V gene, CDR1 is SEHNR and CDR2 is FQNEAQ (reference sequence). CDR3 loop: CASSLDLGLNEKLFF. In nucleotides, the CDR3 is TGTGCCAGCAGCTTAGATTTGGGGCTGAATGAAAAACTGTTTTTT.

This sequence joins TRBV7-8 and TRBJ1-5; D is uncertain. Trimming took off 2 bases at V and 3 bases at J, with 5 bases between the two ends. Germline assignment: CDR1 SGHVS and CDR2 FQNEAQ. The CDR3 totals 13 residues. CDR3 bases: TGTGCCAGCAGCTTAAGGGTCAATCAGCCCCAGCATTTT. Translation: CASSLRVNQPQHF.

The DNA of the CDR3 is TGTGCCAGCAGTTCCCGGGGGACTAGCGGTACCTACGAGCAGTACTTC. Translating gives CASSSRGTSGTYEQYF. The V gene is TRBV2, the J gene TRBJ2-7; 11 bases map to TRBD2. There are 16 residues in the CDR3. Trimming removed 5 bases from V and 2 bases from J; junction bases left unmatched: 8. Germline lookup yields CDR1 SNHLY and CDR2 FYNNEI.